These T cell receptor beta chains were read from a single sample in a study of cytomegalovirus exposure and HLA in healthy donors. TCRdb keeps only in-frame clones here, not all; method: immunoSEQ multiplex PCR. The table has over 150,000 clones, roughly 80% seen once. What was sequenced was PBMCs. All receptors come from a man aged 25-40 years in good health and CMV-seropositive. CDR3s include the opening cysteine and the closing phenylalanine or tryptophan. D genes are given only for firm matches. Part of the rows lack a size; the others show once, few, many or a class for expanded clones.

cdr3_nt	cdr3_aa	v_call	j_call	clone_size	d_call
TGTGCCAGCAGCTGGGGGGGGAGCGGGCAAGAGACCCAGTACTTC	CASSWGGSGQETQYF	TRBV5-4	TRBJ2-5	NA	TRBD2
TGTGCCAGCAGTCTAACCCCTGGGACAGATGGCTACACCTTC	CASSLTPGTDGYTF	TRBV6-5	TRBJ1-2	few	TRBD1
TGTGCCAGCTCACCGGGGGGGAATGAGCAGTTCTTC	CASSPGGNEQFF	TRBV18	TRBJ2-1	NA	TRBD2
TGTGCCAGCAGCCCCCTGGGCAAATACAATGAGCAGTTCTTC	CASSPLGKYNEQFF	TRBV11-2	TRBJ2-1	NA	NA
TGCGCCAGCAGCCGGGAGGGCAAAACCGGGGAGCTGTTTTTT	CASSREGKTGELFF	TRBV4-1	TRBJ2-2	NA	TRBD2
TGTGCCAGCAGCCTTAAGAGAAACACCGGGGAGCTGTTTTTT	CASSLKRNTGELFF	TRBV13	TRBJ2-2	NA	NA
TGTGCCAGCATGAGGCTGGCGGGGGGGCCTCACAATGAGCAGTTCTTC	CASMRLAGGPHNEQFF	TRBV5-6	TRBJ2-1	NA	TRBD2
TGTGCCAGTAGTACCGCGGGGGGGCGAGAGACCCAGTACTTC	CASSTAGGRETQYF	TRBV19	TRBJ2-5	NA	TRBD2
TGCGCCAGCAGCCAAGGCGGGGACAGTGAAGCTTTCTTT	CASSQGGDSEAFF	TRBV4-1	TRBJ1-1	NA	TRBD1
TGTGCCAGCAGTTTGGATCACAGGGGGGAAAAACTGTTTTTT	CASSLDHRGEKLFF	TRBV28	TRBJ1-4	NA	TRBD1
TGTGCCAGCAGTTACTCCGTGGACGAGCAGTACTTC	CASSYSVDEQYF	TRBV25-1	TRBJ2-7	NA	NA